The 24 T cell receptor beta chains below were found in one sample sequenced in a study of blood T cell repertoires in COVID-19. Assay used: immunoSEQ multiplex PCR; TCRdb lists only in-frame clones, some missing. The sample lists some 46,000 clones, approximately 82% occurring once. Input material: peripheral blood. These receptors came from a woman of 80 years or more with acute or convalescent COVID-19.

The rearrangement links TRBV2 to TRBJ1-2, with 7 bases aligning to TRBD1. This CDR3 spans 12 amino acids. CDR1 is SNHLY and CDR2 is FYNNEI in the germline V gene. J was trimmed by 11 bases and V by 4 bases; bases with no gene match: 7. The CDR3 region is CASSADRDVYTF. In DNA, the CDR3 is TGTGCCAGCAGTGCAGACAGGGATGTTTACACCTTC.

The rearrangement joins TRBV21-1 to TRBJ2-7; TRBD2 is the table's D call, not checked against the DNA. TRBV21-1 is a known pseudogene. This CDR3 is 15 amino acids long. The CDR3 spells CASSNRPAGMDEQYF. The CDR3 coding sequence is TGTGCCAGCAGCAATCGTCCAGCGGGGATGGACGAGCAGTACTTC.

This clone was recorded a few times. CDR3: CASSDSGQGGADTQYF. The DNA for the CDR3 is TGTGCCAGCAGTGACTCGGGACAGGGAGGCGCAGATACGCAGTATTTT. This sequence joins TRBV6-4 and TRBJ2-3; 9 bases align to TRBD1. Trimming took 0 bases from V and 4 from J; bases not matched to a gene: 5. Germline-derived CDR1 and CDR2 are MRHNA and SNTAGT. The CDR3 has 16 residues.

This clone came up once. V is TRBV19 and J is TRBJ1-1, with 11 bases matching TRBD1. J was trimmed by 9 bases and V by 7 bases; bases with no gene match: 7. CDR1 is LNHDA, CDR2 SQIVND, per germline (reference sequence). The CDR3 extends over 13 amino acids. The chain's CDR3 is CASNPDRGLQAFF. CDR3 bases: TGTGCCAGTAACCCGGACAGGGGGCTACAAGCTTTCTTT. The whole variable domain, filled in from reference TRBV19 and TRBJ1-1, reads DGGITQSPKYLFRKEGQNVTLSCEQNLNHDAMYWYRQDPGQGLRLIYYSQIVNDFQKGDIAEGYSVSREKKESFPLTVTSAQKNPTAFYLCASNPDRGLQAFFGQGTRLTVV.

The CDR3 region is CASSPGQGGGYNSPLHF. In DNA, the CDR3 is TGTGCCAGCAGCCCAGGACAGGGGGGAGGCTATAATTCACCCCTCCACTTT. V usage is TRBV7-2 and J usage is TRBJ1-6; the match to TRBD1 covers 10 bases. Per the germline V gene, CDR1 is SGHTA and CDR2 is FQGNSA. The CDR3 is 17 amino acids. The V gene end was trimmed by 5 bases and the J gene end by 3 bases; junction bases not matched to a gene: 7.

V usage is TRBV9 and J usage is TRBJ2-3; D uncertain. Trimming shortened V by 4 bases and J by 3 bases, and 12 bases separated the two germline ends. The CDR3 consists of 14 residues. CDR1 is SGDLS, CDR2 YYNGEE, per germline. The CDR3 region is CASSLLSTTDTQYF. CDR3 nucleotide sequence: TGTGCCAGCAGCTTACTGTCAACTACAGATACGCAGTATTTT.

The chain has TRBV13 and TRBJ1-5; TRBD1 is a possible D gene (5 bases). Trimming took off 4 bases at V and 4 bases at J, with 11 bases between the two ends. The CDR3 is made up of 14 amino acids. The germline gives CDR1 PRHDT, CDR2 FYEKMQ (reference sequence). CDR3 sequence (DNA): TGTGCCAGCAGCTCATCGGAGGGGAATCAGCCCCAGCATTTT. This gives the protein CASSSSEGNQPQHF.

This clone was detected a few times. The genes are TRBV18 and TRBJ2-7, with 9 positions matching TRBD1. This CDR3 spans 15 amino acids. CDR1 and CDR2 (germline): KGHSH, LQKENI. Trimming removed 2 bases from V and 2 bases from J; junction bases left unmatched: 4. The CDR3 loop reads CASSPGTGRPYEQYF. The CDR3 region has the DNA TGTGCCAGCTCACCAGGGACAGGGAGGCCCTACGAGCAGTACTTC.

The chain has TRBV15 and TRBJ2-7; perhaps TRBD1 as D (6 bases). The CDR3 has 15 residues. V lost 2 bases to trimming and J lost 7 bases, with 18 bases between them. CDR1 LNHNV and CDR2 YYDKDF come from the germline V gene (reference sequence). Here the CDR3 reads CATSRPATGTLEQYF. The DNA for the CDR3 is TGTGCCACCAGCAGACCCGCGACAGGTACCTTGGAGCAGTACTTC.

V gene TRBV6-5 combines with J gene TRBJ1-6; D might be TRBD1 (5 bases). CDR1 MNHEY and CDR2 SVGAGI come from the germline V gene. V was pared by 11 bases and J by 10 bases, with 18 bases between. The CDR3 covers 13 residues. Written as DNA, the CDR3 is TGTGCCGGCCGCAGGGAATTGGACTCACCCCTCCACTTT. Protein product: CAGRRELDSPLHF.

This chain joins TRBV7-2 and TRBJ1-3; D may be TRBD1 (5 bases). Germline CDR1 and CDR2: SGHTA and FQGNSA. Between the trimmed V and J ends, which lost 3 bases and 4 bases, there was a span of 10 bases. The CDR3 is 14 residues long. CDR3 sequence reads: CASSFRVGGNTIYF. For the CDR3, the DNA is TGTGCCAGCAGCTTCAGGGTAGGGGGAAACACCATATATTTT. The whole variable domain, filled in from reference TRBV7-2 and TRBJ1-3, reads GAGVSQSPSNKVTEKGKDVELRCDPISGHTALYWYRQSLGQGLEFLIYFQGNSAPDKSGLPSDRFSAERTGGSVSTLTIQRTQQEDSAVYLCASSFRVGGNTIYFGEGSWLTVV.

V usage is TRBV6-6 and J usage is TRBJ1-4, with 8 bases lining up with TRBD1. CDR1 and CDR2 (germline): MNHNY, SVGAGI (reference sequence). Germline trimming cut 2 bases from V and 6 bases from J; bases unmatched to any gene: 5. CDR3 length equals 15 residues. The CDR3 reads CASSYQGAGDEKLFF. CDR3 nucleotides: TGTGCCAGCAGTTACCAGGGGGCTGGGGATGAAAAACTGTTTTTT.

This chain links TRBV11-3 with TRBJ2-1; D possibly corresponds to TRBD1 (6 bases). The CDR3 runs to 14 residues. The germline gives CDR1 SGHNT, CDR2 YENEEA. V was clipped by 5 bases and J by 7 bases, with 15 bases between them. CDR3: CASSGSTGLNEQFF. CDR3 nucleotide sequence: TGTGCCAGCAGCGGTTCGACAGGACTGAATGAGCAGTTCTTC.

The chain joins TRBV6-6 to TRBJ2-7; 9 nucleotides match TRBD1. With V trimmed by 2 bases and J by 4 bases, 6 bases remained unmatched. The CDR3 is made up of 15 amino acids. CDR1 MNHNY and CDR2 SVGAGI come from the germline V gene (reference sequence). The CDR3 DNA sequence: TGTGCCAGCAGTTACGGGACAGGGCATCTATACGAGCAGTACTTC. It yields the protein CASSYGTGHLYEQYF.

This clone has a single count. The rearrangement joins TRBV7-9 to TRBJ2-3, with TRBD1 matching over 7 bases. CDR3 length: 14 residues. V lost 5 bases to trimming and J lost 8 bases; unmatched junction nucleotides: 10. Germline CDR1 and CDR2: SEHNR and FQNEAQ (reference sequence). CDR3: CASSPGQAAATQYF. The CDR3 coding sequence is TGTGCCAGCAGCCCTGGACAGGCCGCAGCTACGCAGTATTTT. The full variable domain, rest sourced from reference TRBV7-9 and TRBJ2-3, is DTGVSQNPRHKITKRGQNVTFRCDPISEHNRLYWYRQTLGQGPEFLTYFQNEAQLEKSRLLSDRFSAERPKGSFSTLEIQRTEQGDSAMYLCASSPGQAAATQYFGPGTRLTVL.

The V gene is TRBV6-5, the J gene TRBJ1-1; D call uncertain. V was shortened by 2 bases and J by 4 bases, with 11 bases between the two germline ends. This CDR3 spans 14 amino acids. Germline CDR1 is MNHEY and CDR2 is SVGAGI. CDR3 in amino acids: CASSYGLEATEAFF. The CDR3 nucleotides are TGTGCCAGCAGTTACGGGCTGGAGGCCACTGAAGCTTTCTTT.

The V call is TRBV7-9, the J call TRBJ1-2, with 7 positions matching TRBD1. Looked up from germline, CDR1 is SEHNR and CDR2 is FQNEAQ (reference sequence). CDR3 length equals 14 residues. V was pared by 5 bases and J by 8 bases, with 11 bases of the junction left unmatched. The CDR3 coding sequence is TGTGCCAGCAGCCGAGGACAGGAGGTAGGCGGCTACACCTTC. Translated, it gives CASSRGQEVGGYTF.

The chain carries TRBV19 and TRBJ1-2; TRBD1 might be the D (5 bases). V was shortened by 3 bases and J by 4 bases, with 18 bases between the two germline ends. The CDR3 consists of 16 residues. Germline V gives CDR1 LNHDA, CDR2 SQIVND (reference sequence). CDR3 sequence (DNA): TGTGCCAGTAGTATCACCGCCAGGGATTCCGCCTATGGCTACACCTTC. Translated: CASSITARDSAYGYTF.

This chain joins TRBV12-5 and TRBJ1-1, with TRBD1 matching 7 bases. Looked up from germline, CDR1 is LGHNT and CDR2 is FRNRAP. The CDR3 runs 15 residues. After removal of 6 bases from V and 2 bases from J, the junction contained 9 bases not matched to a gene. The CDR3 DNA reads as TGTGCTAGTGGCCCTAACAGGGGCGTAAACACTGAAGCTTTCTTT. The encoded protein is CASGPNRGVNTEAFF.

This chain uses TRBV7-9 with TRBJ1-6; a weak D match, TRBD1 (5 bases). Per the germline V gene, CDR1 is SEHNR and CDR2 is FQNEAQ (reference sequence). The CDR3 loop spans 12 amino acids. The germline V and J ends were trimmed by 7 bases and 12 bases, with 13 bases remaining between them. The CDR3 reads CASTSGTGPLHF. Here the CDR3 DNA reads TGTGCCAGCACCTCGGGCACAGGACCCCTCCACTTT.

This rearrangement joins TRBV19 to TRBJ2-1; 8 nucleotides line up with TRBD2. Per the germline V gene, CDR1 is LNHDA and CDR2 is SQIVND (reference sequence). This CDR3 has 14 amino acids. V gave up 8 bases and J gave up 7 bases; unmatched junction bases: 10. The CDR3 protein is CASAEAGDPNEQFF. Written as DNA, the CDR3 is TGTGCCAGTGCAGAAGCGGGGGACCCGAATGAGCAGTTCTTC.

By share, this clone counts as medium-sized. In nucleotides, the CDR3 is TGTGCCAGCAGCTTTGAACAGGGACGCGATCCCCTCCACTTT. Translating gives CASSFEQGRDPLHF. The J gene is TRBJ1-6, the V gene TRBV7-9, with a tentative D call TRBD1 (6 bases). CDR1 and CDR2 from the germline V gene are SEHNR and FQNEAQ (reference sequence). The CDR3 consists of 14 residues. V shed 3 bases and J shed 13 bases, with 16 bases lying between them.

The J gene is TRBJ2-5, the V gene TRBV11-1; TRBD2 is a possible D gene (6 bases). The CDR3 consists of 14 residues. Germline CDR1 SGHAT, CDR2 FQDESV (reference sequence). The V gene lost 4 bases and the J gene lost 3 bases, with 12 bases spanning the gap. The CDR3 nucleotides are TGTGCCAGCAGCTCAGGCGGGGCTAAAGAGACCCAGTACTTC. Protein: CASSSGGAKETQYF.

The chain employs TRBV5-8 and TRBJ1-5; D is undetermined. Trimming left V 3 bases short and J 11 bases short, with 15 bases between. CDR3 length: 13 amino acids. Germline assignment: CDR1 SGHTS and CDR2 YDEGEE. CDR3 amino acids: CASSSRRVRAQHF. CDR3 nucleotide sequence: TGTGCCAGCAGCTCGAGGAGGGTCCGGGCCCAGCATTTT.